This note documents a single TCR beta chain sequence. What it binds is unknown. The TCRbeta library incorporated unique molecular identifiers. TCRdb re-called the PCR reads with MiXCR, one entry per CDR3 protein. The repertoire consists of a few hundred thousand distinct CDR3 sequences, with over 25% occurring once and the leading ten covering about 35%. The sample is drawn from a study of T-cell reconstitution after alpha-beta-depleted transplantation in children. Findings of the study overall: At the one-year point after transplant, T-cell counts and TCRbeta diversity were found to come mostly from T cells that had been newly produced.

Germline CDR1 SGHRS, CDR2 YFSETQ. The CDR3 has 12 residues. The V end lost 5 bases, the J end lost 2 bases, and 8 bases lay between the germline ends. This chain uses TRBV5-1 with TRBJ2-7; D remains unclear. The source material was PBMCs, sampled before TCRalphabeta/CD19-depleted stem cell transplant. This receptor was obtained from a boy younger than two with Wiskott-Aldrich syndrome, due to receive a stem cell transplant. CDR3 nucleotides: TGCGCCAGCAGGTCTGCCCCCTACGAGCAGTACTTC. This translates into CASRSAPYEQYF.